This T cell receptor beta chain was captured in a study of identical twins (dated by TCRdb to the mid-2010s). Some background on the complete study: To test whether fetal clonotypes persist, the study used deep sequencing on TCR alpha and beta repertoires from monozygotic twins, unrelated adults of various ages, and cord blood. Replicate twin experiments were performed at different times using different library preparation protocols to rule out contamination.

Every donor in the study was a healthy Caucasian. Three pairs of female monozygotic twins, all aged roughly 18 to 30 years, made up the twin cohort. Positive isolation kits from Invitrogen were used to isolate CD4+ and CD8+ T cell populations. The library relied on 5' RACE. Reads for this sample came from an Illumina HiSeq 2000. Template switching added a universal primer binding site, and the final cDNA carried a unique molecular identifier that allowed TCR cDNA molecules to be counted accurately. First-strand cDNA for TCR alpha and beta chains was synthesized from specific primers in the conserved constant-segment region. To control for contamination, every cDNA library was double barcoded, receiving both a SMART-Mk sample barcode and Illumina barcodes. TruSeq adapter sequences along with Illumina sample barcodes were introduced in two successive PCR steps. TCR alpha and beta cDNA libraries were sequenced on the Illumina HiSeq platform with custom primers. As for the authors' bioinformatics: MiGEC processed the raw reads to extract unique molecular identifiers, while MiXCR was used to determine the CDR3 positions. For each individual, recombination models were inferred using an EM algorithm with the repgenHMM and IGoR tools. The tcR package in R was used for shared clonotype analysis, with sharing normalized by the product of cloneset sizes. Out-of-frame nonproductive sequences were analyzed to study raw recombination free of thymic and clonal selection effects. TCRdb cleaned the public reads at Q25 with fastp, built clones with MiXCR and kept in-frame beta chains. A single entry per CDR3 protein holds the most common genes and DNA from its merged rows. The V and J calls were not made by the authors but by TCRdb's processing. The sample table shows hundreds of thousands of distinct CDR3 sequences, and 9% to 15% are seen once. Roughly 7.8% of the sample rests with the top ten.

Relative to germline, V is 5 bases shorter and J is 3 bases shorter, with 11 bases between their ends. There are 13 amino acids in the CDR3, from cysteine to phenylalanine inclusive. The entry retains the CDR3 DNA only, 39 bases that are in frame from base 1. CDR1 and CDR2, looked up from the germline V gene, are MGHDK and SYGVNS. Turning to this clonotype: It lacks a known antigen. The input lacks base qualities; no much larger clone sits a single base away.

Paper-wide results and their limitations: In beta out-of-frame sequences, excess twin sharing was weaker, because having fewer shared sequences lowered the signal-to-noise ratio. Invariant T cells such as MAIT and iNKT could partly confound zero-insertion analyses, though diverse VJ usage argued against this for most clonotypes. Compared with coincidental sharing between unrelated individuals, out-of-frame TCR alpha sequences shared between twins showed an excess of sequences with low generation probability. Recombination models systematically underestimated out-of-frame TCR alpha sharing in monozygotic twins but agreed with sharing between unrelated individuals. Conclusions relied on cross-sectional statistical analysis, since the same donors could not be followed over many years. Fewer insertions were carried by abundant cord blood beta clonotypes, a similar but weaker trend appeared in young adult naive repertoires, and no such trend appeared in memory repertoires.

This sample also appeared in a second study, on yellow fever vaccine responses in identical twins. As the second study states: According to the authors, in identical twins the way T cells responded to vaccination appeared partly convergent and partly personalized. The study precisely tracked vaccine-responding T cell clones in identical twins.

Sequencing was performed on CD8+ T cells sorted from blood. The clonotype was recovered from a woman aged 18-35 years in good health. The chain is made from TRBV25-1 and TRBJ2-7, with the D gene uncertain. The CDR3: CASSSGYYYEQYF. The nucleotide sequence reads TGTGCCAGCAGTTCCGGCTACTACTACGAGCAGTACTTC.